Listed below are T cell receptor beta chains from one sample, sequenced in a study of blood T cell repertoires in COVID-19. Method: immunoSEQ multiplex PCR; TCRdb's copy keeps in-frame clones and lacks some. There are 70,000 or so clones in the sample; approximately 90% occur only once, and 4.5% to 5.5% lies in the top ten. Sequencing was performed on peripheral blood. The receptors were sampled from a woman younger than 30 with acute or convalescent COVID-19. Both conserved end residues are part of each CDR3. Fields, in order: CDR3 protein, CDR3 DNA, D gene, J gene, clone size, V gene, CDR3 length. A D gene is named only where the DNA matches it firmly. The size entry is marked missing in some rows and otherwise reads once, few, many or a size class.

cdr3_aa: CASSLMSSGGSYEQYF
cdr3_nt: TGTGCCAGCAGCTTAATGTCTAGCGGGGGATCTTACGAGCAGTACTTC
d_call: TRBD2
j_call: TRBJ2-7
clone_size: .
v_call: TRBV7-2
cdr3_length: 16

cdr3_aa: CASRIASGETQYF
cdr3_nt: TGTGCCAGCAGGATAGCCAGCGGAGAGACCCAGTACTTC
d_call: .
j_call: TRBJ2-5
clone_size: .
v_call: TRBV2
cdr3_length: 13

cdr3_aa: CASSRDSSTNEKLFF
cdr3_nt: TGTGCCAGTAGTCGGGACAGCTCAACTAATGAAAAACTGTTTTTT
d_call: TRBD1
j_call: TRBJ1-4
clone_size: once
v_call: TRBV19
cdr3_length: 15

cdr3_aa: CASSLRQGSSYNSPLHF
cdr3_nt: TGTGCCAGCAGCTTAAGACAGGGAAGCTCCTATAATTCACCCCTCCACTTT
d_call: TRBD1
j_call: TRBJ1-6
clone_size: .
v_call: TRBV7-2
cdr3_length: 17

cdr3_aa: CSVGQGSSEAFF
cdr3_nt: TGCAGCGTTGGACAGGGGAGCTCTGAAGCTTTCTTT
d_call: TRBD1
j_call: TRBJ1-1
clone_size: .
v_call: TRBV29-1
cdr3_length: 12

cdr3_aa: CASRFGTGLYF
cdr3_nt: TGCGCCAGCAGATTCGGGACAGGGCTGTACTTC
d_call: TRBD1
j_call: TRBJ2-4
clone_size: .
v_call: TRBV10-2
cdr3_length: 11

cdr3_aa: CASKKAGAAYEQYF
cdr3_nt: TGTGCCAGCAAAAAAGCGGGGGCCGCTTACGAGCAGTACTTC
d_call: TRBD2
j_call: TRBJ2-7
clone_size: .
v_call: TRBV28
cdr3_length: 14

cdr3_aa: CASSLGGGGNIQYF
cdr3_nt: TGTGCCAGCAGCTTAGGGGGGGGCGGGAACATTCAGTACTTC
d_call: .
j_call: TRBJ2-4
clone_size: .
v_call: TRBV11-2
cdr3_length: 14

cdr3_aa: CASSYSPRLRDDTQYF
cdr3_nt: TGTGCCAGCAGTTACTCCCCCCGTTTGAGGGATGATACGCAGTATTTT
d_call: .
j_call: TRBJ2-3
clone_size: once
v_call: TRBV6-5
cdr3_length: 16

cdr3_aa: CASSIRQGRGTEAFF
cdr3_nt: TGCGCCAGCAGCATCAGACAGGGGAGGGGCACTGAAGCTTTCTTT
d_call: TRBD1
j_call: TRBJ1-1
clone_size: .
v_call: TRBV5-1
cdr3_length: 15

cdr3_aa: CASRLAQNQPQHF
cdr3_nt: TGTGCCAGCAGACTCGCGCAAAATCAGCCCCAGCATTTT
d_call: .
j_call: TRBJ1-5
clone_size: .
v_call: TRBV28
cdr3_length: 13

cdr3_aa: CASSSGEQTGYTF
cdr3_nt: TGTGCCAGCAGTTCAGGGGAGCAAACTGGCTACACCTTC
d_call: .
j_call: TRBJ1-2
clone_size: few
v_call: TRBV6-2/TRBV6-3
cdr3_length: 13

cdr3_aa: CASSLLGTKYEQYF
cdr3_nt: TGTGCCAGCAGCCTGCTCGGGACAAAGTACGAGCAGTACTTC
d_call: .
j_call: TRBJ2-7
clone_size: .
v_call: TRBV3-1/TRBV3-2
cdr3_length: 14

cdr3_aa: CASSAGTGFTGANVLTF
cdr3_nt: TGTGCCAGCAGTGCCGGGACAGGGTTTACTGGGGCCAACGTCCTGACTTTC
d_call: TRBD1
j_call: TRBJ2-6
clone_size: once
v_call: TRBV27
cdr3_length: 17

cdr3_aa: CASSLAGGVGSPLHF
cdr3_nt: TGTGCCAGCAGCTTAGCGGGAGGGGTTGGTTCACCCCTCCACTTT
d_call: .
j_call: TRBJ1-6
clone_size: .
v_call: TRBV7-2
cdr3_length: 15

cdr3_aa: CASSDWGVRNEKLFF
cdr3_nt: TGTGCCAGCAGTGATTGGGGCGTTCGCAATGAAAAACTGTTTTTT
d_call: .
j_call: TRBJ1-4
clone_size: .
v_call: TRBV2
cdr3_length: 15

cdr3_aa: CASGTSGSYEQFF
cdr3_nt: TGTGCCAGCGGGACTAGCGGGAGTTATGAGCAGTTCTTC
d_call: TRBD2
j_call: TRBJ2-1
clone_size: .
v_call: TRBV12-3/TRBV12-4
cdr3_length: 13

cdr3_aa: CASSQTGQSPLHF
cdr3_nt: TGTGCCAGCAGCCAGACGGGACAGTCACCCCTCCACTTT
d_call: TRBD1
j_call: TRBJ1-6
clone_size: .
v_call: TRBV14
cdr3_length: 13

cdr3_aa: CASSEGLGGTQYF
cdr3_nt: TGTGCCAGCAGTGAAGGACTCGGGGGTACGCAGTATTTT
d_call: .
j_call: TRBJ2-3
clone_size: .
v_call: TRBV2
cdr3_length: 13

cdr3_aa: CASSSNRGVPEAFF
cdr3_nt: TGTGCCAGCAGTTCCAACCGGGGGGTCCCTGAAGCTTTCTTT
d_call: .
j_call: TRBJ1-1
clone_size: .
v_call: TRBV6-5
cdr3_length: 14

cdr3_aa: CASSALVPTDTQYF
cdr3_nt: TGTGCCAGCAGTGCGCTGGTGCCCACAGATACGCAGTATTTT
d_call: .
j_call: TRBJ2-3
clone_size: .
v_call: TRBV27
cdr3_length: 14

cdr3_aa: CASSYAGETYEQYF
cdr3_nt: TGTGCCAGCAGTTACGCGGGAGAGACTTACGAGCAGTACTTC
d_call: TRBD2
j_call: TRBJ2-7
clone_size: once
v_call: TRBV6-5
cdr3_length: 14

cdr3_aa: CASSLLAEMNTGELFF
cdr3_nt: TGTGCCAGCAGCTTACTAGCGGAGATGAACACCGGGGAGCTGTTTTTT
d_call: TRBD2
j_call: TRBJ2-2
clone_size: .
v_call: TRBV7-9
cdr3_length: 16

cdr3_aa: CASSEGAYEQYF
cdr3_nt: TGTGCCAGCAGCGAGGGGGCCTACGAGCAGTACTTC
d_call: .
j_call: TRBJ2-7
clone_size: .
v_call: TRBV11-2
cdr3_length: 12

cdr3_aa: CASRLGGGGETQYF
cdr3_nt: TGTGCCAGCAGACTAGGGGGGGGCGGCGAGACCCAGTACTTC
d_call: .
j_call: TRBJ2-5
clone_size: .
v_call: TRBV11-2
cdr3_length: 14

cdr3_aa: CASIRQGTDTGELFF
cdr3_nt: TGTGCCAGCATTCGACAGGGGACGGACACCGGGGAGCTGTTTTTT
d_call: TRBD1
j_call: TRBJ2-2
clone_size: .
v_call: TRBV6-5
cdr3_length: 15

cdr3_aa: CASSLPTNGYTF
cdr3_nt: TGTGCCAGCAGCTTACCGACAAATGGCTACACCTTC
d_call: .
j_call: TRBJ1-2
clone_size: .
v_call: TRBV7-2
cdr3_length: 12

cdr3_aa: CATSQSTGLVETQYF
cdr3_nt: TGTGCCACCAGCCAATCCACAGGGTTGGTAGAGACCCAGTACTTC
d_call: .
j_call: TRBJ2-5
clone_size: .
v_call: TRBV24-1
cdr3_length: 15

cdr3_aa: CASSLLAGNTGELFF
cdr3_nt: TGTGCCAGCAGCTTACTAGCGGGAAACACCGGGGAGCTGTTTTTT
d_call: TRBD2
j_call: TRBJ2-2
clone_size: few
v_call: TRBV11-2
cdr3_length: 15

cdr3_aa: CASSPDRGSYNEQFF
cdr3_nt: TGTGCCAGCAGCCCGGACAGGGGCTCCTACAATGAGCAGTTCTTC
d_call: TRBD1
j_call: TRBJ2-1
clone_size: .
v_call: TRBV7-8
cdr3_length: 15

cdr3_aa: CASSEVAGGMGNTQYF
cdr3_nt: TGTGCCAGCAGTGAAGTGGCGGGGGGGATGGGGAATACGCAGTATTTT
d_call: TRBD2
j_call: TRBJ2-3
clone_size: .
v_call: TRBV6-1
cdr3_length: 16

cdr3_aa: CASKKTGGNTEAFF
cdr3_nt: TGTGCCAGCAAAAAGACAGGGGGGAACACTGAAGCTTTCTTT
d_call: TRBD1
j_call: TRBJ1-1
clone_size: once
v_call: TRBV7-9
cdr3_length: 14

cdr3_aa: CASTPGPLNTEAFF
cdr3_nt: TGTGCCAGTACCCCAGGTCCCTTGAACACTGAAGCTTTCTTT
d_call: .
j_call: TRBJ1-1
clone_size: once
v_call: TRBV19
cdr3_length: 14